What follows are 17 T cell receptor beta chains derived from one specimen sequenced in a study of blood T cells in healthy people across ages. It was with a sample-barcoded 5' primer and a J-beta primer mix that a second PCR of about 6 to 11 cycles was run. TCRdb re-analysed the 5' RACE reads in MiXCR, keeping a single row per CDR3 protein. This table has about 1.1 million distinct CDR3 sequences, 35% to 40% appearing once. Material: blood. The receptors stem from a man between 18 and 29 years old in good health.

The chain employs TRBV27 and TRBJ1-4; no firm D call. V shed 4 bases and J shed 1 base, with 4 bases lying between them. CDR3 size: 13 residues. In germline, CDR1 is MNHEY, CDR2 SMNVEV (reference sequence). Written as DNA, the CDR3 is TGTGCCAGCAGTTCCTTAACTAATGAAAAACTGTTTTTT. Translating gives CASSSLTNEKLFF.

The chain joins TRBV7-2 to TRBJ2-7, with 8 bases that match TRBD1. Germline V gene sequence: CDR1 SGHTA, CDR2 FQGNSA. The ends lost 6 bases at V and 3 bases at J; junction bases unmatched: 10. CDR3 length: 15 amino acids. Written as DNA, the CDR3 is TGTGCCAGCAGTTTTACGGCAGGGGGCTTCTACGAGCAGTACTTC. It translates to CASSFTAGGFYEQYF.

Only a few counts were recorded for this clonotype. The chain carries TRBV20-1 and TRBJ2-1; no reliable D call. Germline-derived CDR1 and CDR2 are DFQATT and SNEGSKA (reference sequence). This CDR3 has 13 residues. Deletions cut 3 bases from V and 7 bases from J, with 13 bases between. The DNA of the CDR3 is TGCAGTGCTAGGGAAGTCGCAAGAAATGAGCAGTTCTTC. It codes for CSAREVARNEQFF.

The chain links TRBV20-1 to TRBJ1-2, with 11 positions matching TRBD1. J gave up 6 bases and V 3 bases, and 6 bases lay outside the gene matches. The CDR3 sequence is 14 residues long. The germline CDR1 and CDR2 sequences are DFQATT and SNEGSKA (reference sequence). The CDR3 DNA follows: TGCAGTGCTAGCCCGGACAGGGGGCGAGATGGCTACACCTTC. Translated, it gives CSASPDRGRDGYTF.

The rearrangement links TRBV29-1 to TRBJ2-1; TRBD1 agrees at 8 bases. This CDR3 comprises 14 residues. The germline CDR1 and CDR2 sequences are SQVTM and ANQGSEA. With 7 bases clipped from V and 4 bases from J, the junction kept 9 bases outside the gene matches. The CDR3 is CSARIGQGYNEQFF. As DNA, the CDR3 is TGCAGCGCCCGTATAGGACAGGGATACAATGAGCAGTTCTTC.

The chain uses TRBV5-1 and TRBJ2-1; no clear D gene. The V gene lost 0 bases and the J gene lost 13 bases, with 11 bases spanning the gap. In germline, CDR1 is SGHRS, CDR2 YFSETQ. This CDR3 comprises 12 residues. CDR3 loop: CASSLGDILQFF. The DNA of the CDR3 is TGCGCCAGCAGCTTGGGCGACATATTACAGTTCTTC.

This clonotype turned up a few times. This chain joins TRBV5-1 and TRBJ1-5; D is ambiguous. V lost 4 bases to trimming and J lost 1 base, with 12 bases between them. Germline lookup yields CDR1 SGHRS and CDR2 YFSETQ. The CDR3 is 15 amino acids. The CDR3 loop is CASSPWAGSNQPQHF. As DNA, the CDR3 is TGCGCCAGCAGCCCCTGGGCGGGGAGCAATCAGCCCCAGCATTTT.

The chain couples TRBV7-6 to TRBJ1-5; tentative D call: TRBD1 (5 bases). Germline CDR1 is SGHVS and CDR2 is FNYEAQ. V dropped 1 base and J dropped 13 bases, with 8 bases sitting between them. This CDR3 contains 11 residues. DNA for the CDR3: TGTGCCAGCAGCTTAGAGGGGAAACAGCATTTT. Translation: CASSLEGKQHF. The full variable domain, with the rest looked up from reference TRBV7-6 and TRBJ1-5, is GAGVSQSPRYKVTKRGQDVALRCDPISGHVSLYWYRQALGQGPEFLTYFNYEAQQDKSGLPNDRFSAERPEGSISTLTIQRTEQRDSAMYRCASSLEGKQHFGDGTRLSIL.

The CDR3 DNA follows: TGCAGTGCTCCCGTATGGAACACTGAAGCTTTCTTT. It specifies CSAPVWNTEAFF. V is TRBV20-1 and J is TRBJ1-1; D remains ambiguous. CDR3 length: 12 residues. V was shortened by 5 bases and J by 1 base, with 8 bases between the two germline ends. CDR1 and CDR2 from the germline V gene are DFQATT and SNEGSKA (reference sequence).

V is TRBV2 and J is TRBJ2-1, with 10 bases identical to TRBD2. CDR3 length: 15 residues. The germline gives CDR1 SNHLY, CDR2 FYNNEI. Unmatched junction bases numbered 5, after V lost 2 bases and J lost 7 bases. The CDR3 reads CASSEIAGGVNEQFF. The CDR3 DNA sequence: TGTGCCAGCAGTGAAATAGCGGGGGGAGTTAATGAGCAGTTCTTC.

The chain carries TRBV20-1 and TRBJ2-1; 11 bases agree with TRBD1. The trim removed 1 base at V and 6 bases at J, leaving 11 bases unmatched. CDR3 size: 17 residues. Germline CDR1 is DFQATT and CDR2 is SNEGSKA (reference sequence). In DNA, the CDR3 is TGCAGTGCTAGAGGGACAGGGGGCGTAAAGTCTTCCAATGAGCAGTTCTTC. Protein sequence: CSARGTGGVKSSNEQFF.

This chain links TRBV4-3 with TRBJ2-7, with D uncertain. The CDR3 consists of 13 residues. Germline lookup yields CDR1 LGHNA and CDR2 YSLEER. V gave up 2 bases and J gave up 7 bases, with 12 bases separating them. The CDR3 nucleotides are TGCGCCAGCAGCCAACAGACACGTGATGAGCAGTACTTC. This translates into CASSQQTRDEQYF.

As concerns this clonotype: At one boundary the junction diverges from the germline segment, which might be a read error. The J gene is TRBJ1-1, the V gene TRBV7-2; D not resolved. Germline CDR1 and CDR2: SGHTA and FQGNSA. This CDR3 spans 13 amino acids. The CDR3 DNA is TGTGCCGGCAGCTTGGATTTGAACACTGAAGCTTTCTTT. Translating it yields CAGSLDLNTEAFF.

Written as DNA, the CDR3 is TGCAGTGGGGATCCACTAGGTCGGATGACAGATACGCAGTATTTT. Its translation is CSGDPLGRMTDTQYF. V usage is TRBV20-1 and J usage is TRBJ2-3; weak D call: TRBD2 (5 bases). CDR3 length: 15 residues. Trimming shortened V by 7 bases and J by 3 bases, and 20 bases separated the two germline ends. CDR1 and CDR2 from the germline V gene are DFQATT and SNEGSKA (reference sequence).

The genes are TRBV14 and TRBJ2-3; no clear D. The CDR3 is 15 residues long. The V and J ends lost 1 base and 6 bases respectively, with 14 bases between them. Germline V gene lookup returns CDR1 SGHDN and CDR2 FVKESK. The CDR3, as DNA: TGTGCCAGCAGCCAAGCTCGAAGGAGTTCCGATACGCAGTATTTT. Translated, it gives CASSQARRSSDTQYF.

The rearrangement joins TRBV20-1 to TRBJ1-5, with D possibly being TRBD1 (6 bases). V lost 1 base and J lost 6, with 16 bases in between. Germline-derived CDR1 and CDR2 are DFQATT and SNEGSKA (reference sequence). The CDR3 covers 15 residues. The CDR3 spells CSARGNYRVGQPQHF. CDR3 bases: TGCAGTGCTAGAGGGAACTACAGGGTTGGTCAGCCCCAGCATTTT.

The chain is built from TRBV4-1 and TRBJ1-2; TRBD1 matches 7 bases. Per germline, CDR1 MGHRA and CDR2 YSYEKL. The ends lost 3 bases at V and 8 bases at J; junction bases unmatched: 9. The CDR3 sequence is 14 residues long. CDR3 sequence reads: CASSQADRDDGYTF. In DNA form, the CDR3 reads TGCGCCAGCAGCCAGGCTGACAGGGATGACGGCTACACCTTC.